What follows are 6 T cell receptor beta chains derived from one specimen sequenced in a study of tumor-infiltrating lymphocytes in primary liver carcinoma. Constant-region priming of around 500 ng total RNA yielded TCR beta cDNA. Sequencing libraries for TCR beta derived from three nested multiplex PCR rounds that used slightly modified ARM-PCR. PCR rounds one and two used TRBV1-TRBV30 forward primers with a C-beta reverse primer for roughly 10 cycles each. MiXCR was run by TCRdb on the multiplex PCR reads, yielding one entry per CDR3 protein. This sample has 95,000 to 100,000 distinct CDR3 sequences, with about 62% found just once. Bulk tissue was left unsorted, and RNA and DNA were co-extracted from 20-30 mg of it. The source material was liver tumor tissue from sampling region 2. Subset specified: tumor region T2, inferior pole. These receptor sequences come from a woman in her sixties or seventies with primary liver carcinoma and hepatitis B virus infection.

To note about this clonotype: One end of the junction varies from germline; a read error may be responsible. The chain recombines TRBV6-1 with TRBJ2-1, with TRBD1 matching 8 bases. The CDR3 totals 14 residues. Germline V gene data show CDR1 as MNHNS and CDR2 as SASEGT. The DNA of the CDR3 is TGTACCAGTAGTTTGGACAGGGTCTTGGCCGGGCAGTTCTTC. Protein: CTSSLDRVLAGQFF.

DNA for the CDR3: TGCGCCAGCAGCTTGGTTTCATGGTACAATGAGCAGTTCTTC. This sequence encodes CASSLVSWYNEQFF. The chain employs TRBV5-1 and TRBJ2-1; no clear D gene. The CDR3 covers 14 residues. The germline V and J ends were trimmed by 0 bases and 4 bases, with 8 bases remaining between them. Looked up from germline, CDR1 is SGHRS and CDR2 is YFSETQ.

As concerns this clonotype: The junction departs from the called germline gene at one end, perhaps through a read error. The rearrangement links TRBV7-9 to TRBJ1-2; 10 bases agree with TRBD1. The CDR3 has 17 residues. Germline V gene lookup returns CDR1 SEHNR and CDR2 FQNEAQ (reference sequence). The CDR3 sequence is CVSSRGQGDGPNYGYTF. The CDR3 DNA follows: TGTGTCAGCAGCAGAGGACAGGGGGACGGGCCTAACTATGGCTACACCTTC. The entire variable domain, with the rest obtained from reference TRBV7-9 and TRBJ1-2, is as follows: DTGVSQNPRHKITKRGQNVTFRCDPISEHNRLYWYRQTLGQGPEFLTYFQNEAQLEKSRLLSDRFSAERPKGSFSTLEIQRTEQGDSAMYLCVSSRGQGDGPNYGYTFGSGTRLTVV.

The rearrangement uses TRBV11-1 and TRBJ2-4; perhaps TRBD1 as D (6 bases). Germline V gene data show CDR1 as SGHAT and CDR2 as FQDESV (reference sequence). Trimming shortened V by 5 bases and J by 5 bases, and 19 bases separated the two germline ends. The CDR3 extends over 16 amino acids. Written as DNA, the CDR3 is TGTGCCAGCAGCCCAATGTCCAGGGGTGAGGAAAACATTCAGTACTTC. It is translated as CASSPMSRGEENIQYF.

A note on this clonotype: Compared with germline, one end of the junction differs, possibly owing to a read error. This rearrangement joins TRBV30 to TRBJ1-5; 8 positions match TRBD1. The CDR3 is made up of 19 amino acids. CDR1 and CDR2 from the germline V gene are GTSNPN and SVGIG (reference sequence). CDR3 sequence reads: CTWSIRVTGEGYSNQPQHF. CDR3 DNA: TGTACCTGGAGTATACGGGTGACAGGGGAGGGCTATAGCAATCAGCCCCAGCATTTT.

For this clonotype: A read error is likely, as this CDR3 ends without the conserved phenylalanine or tryptophan. V and J are TRBV11-3 and TRBJ2-1, with 8 bases fitting TRBD2. Germline lookup yields CDR1 SGHNT and CDR2 YENEEA. This CDR3 has 16 residues. The CDR3 bases are TGTGCCAGCAGCTTTGGCGGCGGGAGGTGGGGAAATGAACAGTTCTAC. Residues: CASSFGGGRWGNEQFY.